The 15 T cell receptor beta chains listed next were all sequenced from one sample in a study of cytomegalovirus exposure and HLA in healthy donors. Primers: 60 Vbeta forward and 13 Jbeta reverse. Sequencing used immunoSEQ multiplex PCR; TCRdb keeps in-frame clones, though not all of them. This sample has around 130,000 clones, with about 81% found just once. The sequencing sample was made of PBMCs. These receptors were taken from a woman between 40 and 50 years old in good health and CMV-seropositive.

This chain uses TRBV6-5 with TRBJ1-6, with a weak D call TRBD1 (6 bases). The ends were cut back, 3 bases at V and 5 bases at J, with 8 bases in the middle. This CDR3 is 14 amino acids long. Germline CDR1 reads MNHEY; CDR2 reads SVGAGI. Here the CDR3 DNA reads TGTGCCAGCAGTTATGCAGGGGATAATTCACCCCTCCACTTT. Amino acid sequence: CASSYAGDNSPLHF.

The chain joins TRBV4-3 to TRBJ2-1; D is undetermined. V lost 3 bases and J lost 4, with 16 bases in between. The CDR3 runs to 16 residues. Per the germline V gene, CDR1 is LGHNA and CDR2 is YSLEER. CDR3 residues: CASSQRAIVRYNEQFF. CDR3 sequence (DNA): TGCGCCAGCAGCCAGCGCGCGATCGTCCGTTACAATGAGCAGTTCTTC.

The chain has TRBV29-1 and TRBJ1-5; 7 positions agree with TRBD1. The CDR3 covers 12 residues. Germline V gives CDR1 SQVTM, CDR2 ANQGSEA. Germline trimming cut 7 bases from V and 5 bases from J; bases unmatched to any gene: 5. DNA for the CDR3: TGCAGCGCCGGAGACAGGGATCAGCCCCAGCATTTT. Translated: CSAGDRDQPQHF.

The chain employs TRBV7-8 and TRBJ1-5; the D gene is possibly TRBD1 (6 bases). Germline lookup yields CDR1 SGHVS and CDR2 FQNEAQ. Deletions cut 5 bases from V and 1 base from J, with 21 bases between. The CDR3 is made up of 18 amino acids. This CDR3 reads CASSNTWGQGVSNQPQHF. As DNA, the CDR3 is TGTGCCAGCAGCAACACCTGGGGGCAGGGTGTGAGCAATCAGCCCCAGCATTTT.

The chain links TRBV27 to TRBJ1-2, with D possibly TRBD1 on 5 matching bases. The V gene lost 3 bases and the J gene lost 6 bases, with 17 bases spanning the gap. The CDR3 spans 15 residues. Per the germline V gene, CDR1 is MNHEY and CDR2 is SMNVEV (reference sequence). This CDR3 reads CASSLSPRASDGYTF. Here the CDR3 DNA reads TGTGCCAGCAGTTTGTCCCCCAGGGCAAGCGATGGCTACACCTTC.

The chain has TRBV10-3 and TRBJ1-4; 7 nucleotides match TRBD1. The V and J ends lost 6 bases and 1 base, in that order; junction bases with no gene match: 5. The CDR3 length is 15 residues. CDR1 is ENHRY and CDR2 is SYGVKD in the germline V gene. For the CDR3, the DNA is TGTGCCATCAGGGGGACAGACCGAACTAATGAAAAACTGTTTTTT. It yields the protein CAIRGTDRTNEKLFF.

This clone was found a few times. The CDR3 spells CASTASYSYEQYF. The CDR3 DNA follows: TGTGCCAGCACCGCCAGTTATTCCTACGAGCAGTACTTC. The chain combines TRBV28 with TRBJ2-7; D remains ambiguous. The CDR3 runs to 13 residues. V was trimmed by 7 bases and J by 1 base, leaving 11 bases between them. Germline CDR1 is MDHEN and CDR2 is SYDVKM.

The chain employs TRBV4-3 and TRBJ1-2; maybe TRBD1 (6 bases). There are 15 residues in the CDR3. Germline CDR1 reads LGHNA; CDR2 reads YSLEER. V was cut by 1 base and J by 5 bases, with 14 bases left in between. CDR3 amino acids: CASSQGDTRTYGYTF. CDR3 bases: TGCGCCAGCAGCCAAGGGGACACCCGGACGTATGGCTACACCTTC.

CDR3 sequence: CASSPDREAGELFF. The CDR3, as DNA: TGCGCCAGCAGCCCGGACAGGGAGGCCGGGGAGCTGTTTTTT. The chain couples TRBV5-1 to TRBJ2-2; TRBD1 aligns across 8 bases. After removal of 4 bases from V and 6 bases from J, the junction contained 5 bases not matched to a gene. The CDR3 runs to 14 residues. The germline CDR1 and CDR2 sequences are SGHRS and YFSETQ.

V usage is TRBV6-5 and J usage is TRBJ1-3, with no clear D. Trimming cost V 5 bases and J 7 bases, with 12 bases left between them. This CDR3 comprises 13 residues. Germline CDR1 and CDR2: MNHEY and SVGAGI. The CDR3 loop is CASSTPGGNTIYF. In nucleotides, the CDR3 is TGTGCCAGCAGTACCCCAGGAGGTAACACCATATATTTT.

On this clone itself: The same CDR3 also results from other DNA sequences found in this sample. V usage is TRBV11-1 and J usage is TRBJ1-2, with 7 nucleotides matching TRBD1. V dropped 4 bases and J dropped 5; count of bases not matched to a gene: 4. The CDR3 spans 13 residues. The V gene's germline CDR1 is SGHAT and CDR2 FQDESV (reference sequence). CDR3 sequence: CASSSGQDYGYTF. CDR3 nucleotide sequence: TGTGCCAGCAGCTCAGGACAGGATTATGGCTACACCTTC.

Worth noting for this clone: Other DNA variants within this sample encode the same CDR3. The rearrangement joins TRBV5-1 to TRBJ1-2; 8 nucleotides line up with TRBD1. CDR1 SGHRS and CDR2 YFSETQ come from the germline V gene. The CDR3 sequence is 14 residues long. V shed 5 bases, J shed 4 bases, and the junction held 7 bases outside the gene matches. CDR3 coding DNA: TGCGCCAGCAGTCCCGGACAGGGCGGCTATGGCTACACCTTC. The encoded protein is CASSPGQGGYGYTF.

The chain is built from TRBV5-1 and TRBJ1-6; 7 bases match TRBD1. This CDR3 region has 13 residues. Germline-derived CDR1 and CDR2 are SGHRS and YFSETQ. V lost 7 bases and J lost 7; bases outside the gene matches: 5. In DNA, the CDR3 is TGCGCCAGCCAGGGGGTTTCGAATTCACCCCTCCACTTT. Its translation is CASQGVSNSPLHF.

The chain carries TRBV5-1 and TRBJ1-1; D is undetermined. Looked up from germline, CDR1 is SGHRS and CDR2 is YFSETQ. The CDR3 is 14 residues long. V lost 0 bases to trimming and J lost 3 bases, with 9 bases between them. CDR3 loop: CASSLAEEDTEAFF. DNA of the CDR3: TGCGCCAGCAGCTTGGCTGAGGAGGACACTGAAGCTTTCTTT.

The chain uses TRBV6-1 and TRBJ1-4; a weak D match, TRBD1 (5 bases). V lost 2 bases, J lost 8 bases, and 15 bases lay in between. CDR1 is MNHNS, CDR2 SASEGT, per germline. The CDR3 contains 15 residues. CDR3 nucleotide sequence: TGTGCCAGCAGTGAATTTTTGGGGCCAGGGGAAAAACTGTTTTTT. The encoded protein is CASSEFLGPGEKLFF.